Presented here are 20 T cell receptor beta chains from one specimen sequenced in a study of blood T cell repertoires in COVID-19. Assay used: immunoSEQ multiplex PCR; TCRdb lists only in-frame clones, some missing. This table holds about 160,000 clones, roughly 90% found once. The sequenced material came from peripheral blood. The receptor source for this set is a man aged 25-40 years with COVID-19, enrolled during active disease.

This chain links TRBV28 with TRBJ1-4; D is unclear. V was clipped by 5 bases and J by 5 bases, with 15 bases between them. The CDR3 loop spans 15 amino acids. From germline, CDR1 is MDHEN and CDR2 SYDVKM. CDR3 residues: CASSLRGTQNEKLFF. For the CDR3, the DNA is TGTGCCAGCAGTCTCCGGGGAACCCAGAATGAAAAACTGTTTTTT.

V usage is TRBV7-9 and J usage is TRBJ2-7; TRBD2 aligns across 8 bases. CDR3 length: 17 amino acids. V trimming: 4 bases; J trimming: 2 bases; junction bases outside the gene matches: 13. CDR1 SEHNR and CDR2 FQNEAQ come from the germline V gene (reference sequence). CDR3 loop: CASSSGVRGERPYEQYF. CDR3 bases: TGTGCCAGCAGCTCTGGGGTGCGGGGGGAAAGGCCCTACGAGCAGTACTTC.

This chain links TRBV5-1 with TRBJ2-3; 7 bases are shared with TRBD2. The CDR3 consists of 15 residues. V lost 4 bases and J lost 0; bases outside the gene matches: 5. The germline V gene encodes CDR1 SGHRS and CDR2 YFSETQ. CDR3 bases: TGCGCCAGCAGCGTCGAGCGGGAAAGCACAGATACGCAGTATTTT. As protein: CASSVERESTDTQYF.

The V call is TRBV5-6, the J call TRBJ1-3; D gene ambiguous. There are 16 residues in the CDR3. Germline V gene lookup returns CDR1 SGHDT and CDR2 YYEEEE. The V and J ends lost 6 bases and 2 bases respectively, with 18 bases between them. The CDR3 sequence: CASTFRSGYPGNTIYF. DNA for the CDR3: TGTGCCAGCACCTTCCGATCGGGGTACCCTGGAAACACCATATATTTT.

The chain uses TRBV6-1 and TRBJ2-2, with D possibly being TRBD1 (6 bases). Trimming cost V 3 bases and J 1 base, with 9 bases left between them. The CDR3 is made up of 15 amino acids. From germline, CDR1 is MNHNS and CDR2 SASEGT. The chain's CDR3 is CASSDRGRNTGELFF. The CDR3 region has the DNA TGTGCCAGCAGTGACAGGGGAAGGAACACCGGGGAGCTGTTTTTT.

The gene calls are TRBV5-1 and TRBJ2-4, with 15 bases aligning to TRBD2. CDR3 length equals 16 residues. Unmatched junction bases numbered 7, after V lost 4 bases and J lost 8 bases. From germline, CDR1 is SGHRS and CDR2 YFSETQ. The CDR3 sequence: CASSPGLAGGVDIQYF. The CDR3 DNA sequence: TGCGCCAGCAGCCCCGGACTAGCGGGGGGGGTAGACATTCAGTACTTC.

The chain links TRBV29-1 to TRBJ1-2; D might be TRBD1 (6 bases). Trimming removed 4 bases at V and 2 bases at J, with 11 bases between. CDR3 length: 13 residues. Germline V gene lookup returns CDR1 SQVTM and CDR2 ANQGSEA. CDR3 amino acids: CSVARDINYGYTF. The CDR3 DNA reads as TGCAGCGTTGCCCGGGACATAAACTATGGCTACACCTTC.

There are a few counts of this clone. This same CDR3 is encoded by further DNA sequences in the sample. The chain joins TRBV27 to TRBJ1-1; 10 bases map to TRBD1. CDR3 length: 14 residues. CDR1 and CDR2 (germline): MNHEY, SMNVEV (reference sequence). V shed 6 bases, J shed 3 bases, and the junction held 4 bases outside the gene matches. The CDR3 protein is CASSDRGPDTEAFF. The CDR3 bases are TGTGCCAGCAGCGACAGGGGGCCGGACACTGAAGCTTTCTTT.

The J gene is TRBJ2-3, the V gene TRBV19; TRBD2 aligns across 10 bases. Losses at the gene ends were 3 bases for V and 0 bases for J; bases not matched to a gene: 3. Germline V CDR1 and CDR2: LNHDA, SQIVND (reference sequence). The CDR3 loop spans 16 amino acids. The CDR3 here is CASSIERGGSTDTQYF. The CDR3 DNA is TGTGCCAGTAGTATTGAGCGGGGGGGAAGCACAGATACGCAGTATTTT.

The V call is TRBV19, the J call TRBJ1-2; 10 nucleotides agree with TRBD1. This CDR3 spans 15 amino acids. Germline CDR1 is LNHDA and CDR2 is SQIVND (reference sequence). The J segment lost 3 bases and the V segment lost 5 bases, leaving 6 bases of the junction unmatched. The CDR3 region is CASSSTGTGDYGYTF. The DNA of the CDR3 is TGTGCCAGTAGTTCCACCGGGACAGGGGACTATGGCTACACCTTC.

The chain employs TRBV5-4 and TRBJ1-1; 7 positions match TRBD1. J gave up 1 base and V 0 bases, and 0 bases lay outside the gene matches. CDR3 length: 14 amino acids. CDR1 is SGHNT and CDR2 is YYREEE in the germline V gene (reference sequence). CDR3: CASSLGTGNTEAFF. The CDR3 region has the DNA TGTGCCAGCAGCTTGGGGACAGGGAACACTGAAGCTTTCTTT. Filled out from reference TRBV5-4 and TRBJ1-1, the complete variable domain reads ETGVTQSPTHLIKTRGQQVTLRCSSQSGHNTVSWYQQALGQGPQFIFQYYREEENGRGNFPPRFSGLQFPNYSSELNVNALELDDSALYLCASSLGTGNTEAFFGQGTRLTVV.

The chain is built from TRBV19 and TRBJ2-1; TRBD2 aligns across 13 bases. This CDR3 is built from 15 residues. The J segment lost 6 bases and the V segment lost 3 bases, leaving 2 bases of the junction unmatched. In germline, CDR1 is LNHDA, CDR2 SQIVND (reference sequence). The CDR3 bases are TGTGCCAGTAGTATGACTAGCGGGAGGATCAATGAGCAGTTCTTC. Translating gives CASSMTSGRINEQFF.

The chain uses TRBV28 and TRBJ1-5; weak D call: TRBD1 (5 bases). This CDR3 contains 15 residues. The V gene's germline CDR1 is MDHEN and CDR2 SYDVKM. Trimming shortened V by 1 base and J by 1 base, and 8 bases separated the two germline ends. CDR3 DNA sequence: TGTGCCAGCAGTTTATCCGACAGCAGCAATCAGCCCCAGCATTTT. Its protein is CASSLSDSSNQPQHF.

The chain employs TRBV19 and TRBJ2-1, with D unresolved. This CDR3 has 15 amino acids. CDR1 and CDR2 (germline): LNHDA, SQIVND (reference sequence). Trimming removed 2 bases at V and 4 bases at J, with 12 bases between. The CDR3 sequence is CASSISTATYNEQFF. The CDR3 nucleotides are TGTGCCAGTAGTATAAGTACAGCTACTTACAATGAGCAGTTCTTC.

In its sample, this clone was seen a few times. The V gene is TRBV27, the J gene TRBJ1-2; possible D gene TRBD1, 6 bases. CDR1 is MNHEY and CDR2 is SMNVEV in the germline V gene (reference sequence). CDR3 length: 14 amino acids. Trimming cost V 2 bases and J 4 bases, with 11 bases left between them. The CDR3 is CASSLKGGGYGYTF. The DNA for the CDR3 is TGTGCCAGCAGTTTAAAAGGGGGGGGCTATGGCTACACCTTC.

The genes are TRBV12-5 and TRBJ2-1; TRBD2 aligns across 8 bases. The germline V gene encodes CDR1 LGHNT and CDR2 FRNRAP. J was trimmed by 0 bases and V by 1 base; bases with no gene match: 5. This CDR3 is built from 17 residues. CDR3 residues: CASGLDAGGRSYNEQFF. CDR3 nucleotide sequence: TGTGCTAGTGGTTTGGACGCGGGGGGCCGCTCCTACAATGAGCAGTTCTTC.

V and J are TRBV27 and TRBJ2-1, with D possibly TRBD2 on 6 matching bases. CDR1 and CDR2 from the germline V gene are MNHEY and SMNVEV (reference sequence). V was trimmed by 6 bases and J by 0 bases, leaving 27 bases between them. This CDR3 has 20 residues. For the CDR3, the DNA is TGTGCCAGCAGCCCCCGAGTTGGGGGACTTCATACTGGCTCCTACAATGAGCAGTTCTTC. Translating it yields CASSPRVGGLHTGSYNEQFF.

This chain's CDR3 is CSVGPTVNTEAFF. The CDR3 bases are TGCAGCGTTGGTCCGACAGTGAACACTGAAGCTTTCTTT. V usage is TRBV29-1 and J usage is TRBJ1-1, with a tentative D call TRBD1 (5 bases). This CDR3 comprises 13 residues. CDR1 is SQVTM and CDR2 is ANQGSEA in the germline V gene. The V end lost 4 bases, the J end lost 0 bases, and 9 bases lay between the germline ends.

This sequence joins TRBV4-2 and TRBJ2-6; D remains unclear. This CDR3 is 16 amino acids long. CDR1 is LGHNA and CDR2 is YNFKEQ in the germline V gene. V lost 5 bases to trimming and J lost 0 bases, with 11 bases between them. The CDR3 loop is CASSTRHSSGANVLTF. Written as DNA, the CDR3 is TGTGCCAGCAGCACCCGACACAGCTCTGGGGCCAACGTCCTGACTTTC.

The CDR3 nucleotides read TGTGCCAGCAGTCAGCGACAGGGGACAGATACGCAGTATTTT. This gives the protein CASSQRQGTDTQYF. V is TRBV6-5 and J is TRBJ2-3, with 8 bases lining up with TRBD1. V was clipped by 5 bases and J by 3 bases; unmatched bases: 4. CDR1 is MNHEY, CDR2 SVGAGI, per germline. This CDR3 contains 14 residues.